This T cell receptor (beta chain) originates from a study of T-cell memory formation after mild COVID-19. Study information: Largely, TCR clusters stayed within a single donor.

Regarding the study as a whole: The appearance of some responding clones in pre-infection memory suggested that cross-reactive memory joined. Clones contracting over day 15 to 85 were CD4/CD8 balanced, with later expanders leaning CD4+. Contracting CD4+ clones were located mainly in CM and EM, and CD8+ clones in EMRA.

The CDR3 extends over 13 amino acids. From germline, CDR1 is SGHRS and CDR2 YFSETQ. V shed 0 bases and J 6 bases; nucleotides not matched to a gene: 0. TCRdb reprocessed the 5' RACE reads via MiXCR and lists one record per CDR3 protein. The top ten clones hold under 2.5% of a sample with roughly 240,000 distinct CDR3 sequences, 15% to 17% of them seen once. This clonotype was detected many times. Its antigen is unidentified. The chain links TRBV5-1 to TRBJ1-5, with TRBD1 matching over 7 bases. This receptor was identified in an adult woman who had mild COVID-19 (a few samples of this study predate the infection). Cell type and time point are not known. Sequencing was carried out using PBMCs or a T cell subset sorted from them (not recorded which). The CDR3 region has the DNA TGCGCCAGCAGCTTGGGACAGGGTCAGCCCCAGCATTTT. It translates to CASSLGQGQPQHF.